These 22 T cell receptor beta chains were all obtained from the same sample, sequenced in a study of cytotoxic CD8 clonotypes in ibrutinib-treated CLL. Measured with immunoSEQ multiplex PCR; TCRdb has only the in-frame clones, and not every one. The sample carries more than 70,000 clones, about four fifths recorded once. The specimen comprised PBMCs, sampled after 12 months of ibrutinib treatment. Every receptor here comes from a human donor with chronic lymphocytic leukemia.

This clone appeared many times. The chain employs TRBV19 and TRBJ2-7; D remains ambiguous. The CDR3 is made up of 13 amino acids. The V gene's germline CDR1 is LNHDA and CDR2 SQIVND (reference sequence). This CDR3 reads CPARAPEPYEQYF. The CDR3 DNA reads as TGTCCCGCCCGGGCCCCCGAGCCCTACGAGCAGTACTTC.

V is TRBV18 and J is TRBJ2-7; 11 nucleotides align to TRBD2. The CDR3 runs to 14 residues. Per germline, CDR1 KGHSH and CDR2 LQKENI. After removal of 4 bases from V and 2 bases from J, the junction contained 1 base not matched to a gene. DNA for the CDR3: TGTGCCAGCTCACTAGCGGGGGGGCCCTACGAGCAGTACTTC. It is translated as CASSLAGGPYEQYF. Supplemented by reference TRBV18 and TRBJ2-7, the full variable domain reads NAGVMQNPRHLVRRRGQEARLRCSPMKGHSHVYWYRQLPEEGLKFMVYLQKENIIDESGMPKERFSAEFPKEGPSILRIQQVVRGDSAAYFCASSLAGGPYEQYFGPGTRLTVT.

This chain links TRBV10-3 with TRBJ1-3, with a tentative D call TRBD1 (6 bases). CDR1 is ENHRY, CDR2 SYGVKD, per germline. The length of the CDR3 is 16 residues. Trimming took off 6 bases at V and 4 bases at J, with 19 bases between the two ends. The CDR3 spells CAISAGEGGQGNTIYF. CDR3 in DNA: TGTGCCATCAGCGCCGGGGAGGGGGGCCAAGGAAACACCATATATTTT.

This chain joins TRBV28 and TRBJ2-7; TRBD2 might be the D (6 bases). The CDR3 extends over 15 amino acids. The V end was cut by 5 bases, the J end by 3 bases, with 17 bases between. The germline V gene has CDR1 MDHEN and CDR2 SYDVKM. This CDR3 is CASSPPRWGDYEQYF. As DNA, the CDR3 is TGTGCCAGCAGTCCCCCCCGGTGGGGGGACTACGAGCAGTACTTC.

This chain joins TRBV28 and TRBJ1-2, with TRBD1 as a possible D gene (5 bases). Trimming cost V 4 bases and J 8 bases, with 11 bases left between them. The CDR3 loop spans 12 amino acids. The germline CDR1 and CDR2 sequences are MDHEN and SYDVKM. CDR3 in amino acids: CASSSGNRGYTF. CDR3 DNA sequence: TGTGCCAGCAGTTCAGGGAATAGAGGCTACACCTTC.

The V call is TRBV6-1, the J call TRBJ1-3; no firm D call. The CDR3 loop spans 12 amino acids. Germline V CDR1 and CDR2: MNHNS, SASEGT. The V gene lost 3 bases and the J gene lost 7 bases, with 7 bases spanning the gap. The CDR3 bases are TGTGCCAGCAGTGACGCCCGGAACACCATATATTTT. Its protein product is CASSDARNTIYF.

With respect to this clone: A junction boundary mismatches the germline segment, possibly from a read error. The gene calls are TRBV7-2 and TRBJ1-2; D unresolved. Germline-derived CDR1 and CDR2 are SGHTA and FQGNSA. This CDR3 is 12 amino acids long. CDR3 sequence (DNA): TGTGCCAGCAGCTTAGATGGCCGGCTAGGAGCCTTC. This sequence encodes CASSLDGRLGAF.

This clone was picked up a small number of times. This chain uses TRBV28 with TRBJ2-7, with a tentative D call TRBD2 (6 bases). Germline V gene data show CDR1 as MDHEN and CDR2 as SYDVKM. CDR3 length: 14 amino acids. V was cut by 3 bases and J by 0 bases, with 9 bases left in between. The CDR3 protein is CASSLVGGSYEQYF. The CDR3 nucleotides read TGTGCCAGCAGTTTGGTGGGGGGCTCCTACGAGCAGTACTTC.

The rearrangement joins TRBV10-3 to TRBJ2-5, with D unclear. The J call is doubtful: the DNA matches TRBJ2-7 better. Germline loops: CDR1 ENHRY, CDR2 SYGVKD. This CDR3 has 14 amino acids. The CDR3 sequence is CATLPRVASYEQYF. In nucleotides, the CDR3 is TGTGCCACCCTCCCTCGAGTGGCCTCCTACGAGCAGTACTTC.

This sequence joins TRBV6-4 and TRBJ2-2; unclear D gene. V lost 5 bases, J lost 2 bases, and 9 bases lay in between. Germline loops: CDR1 MRHNA, CDR2 SNTAGT. The CDR3 consists of 14 residues. DNA for the CDR3: TGTGCCAGCAGTAGCCAAGCTAACACCGGGGAGCTGTTTTTT. Amino acids: CASSSQANTGELFF.

The chain uses TRBV5-1 and TRBJ2-5; D not resolved. The CDR3 totals 12 residues. Germline V gene lookup returns CDR1 SGHRS and CDR2 YFSETQ. Trimming pared 4 bases from V and 0 bases from J, leaving 4 bases between. CDR3 loop: CASSENQETQYF. CDR3 sequence (DNA): TGCGCCAGCAGCGAGAACCAAGAGACCCAGTACTTC.

The rearrangement joins TRBV4-2 to TRBJ2-3, with 10 nucleotides matching TRBD2. The V segment lost 4 bases and the J segment 4 bases; nucleotides outside the gene matches: 8. This CDR3 contains 16 residues. CDR1 and CDR2 (germline): LGHNA, YNFKEQ. The CDR3 DNA reads as TGTGCCAGCAGCCCGAAGCGGGAGGGTAGGTCAGATACGCAGTATTTT. Residues: CASSPKREGRSDTQYF.

The V and J genes are TRBV30 and TRBJ2-1, with 11 nucleotides matching TRBD2. Trimming removed 1 base from V and 8 bases from J; junction bases left unmatched: 7. This CDR3 is built from 15 residues. CDR1 is GTSNPN and CDR2 is SVGIG in the germline V gene (reference sequence). Written as DNA, the CDR3 is TGTGCCTGGAGTGAGTTCGGTAGCGGGGGGGATGAGCAGTTCTTC. This translates into CAWSEFGSGGDEQFF. Based on the CDR3 plus reference TRBV30 and TRBJ2-1, the full variable domain is SQTIHQWPATLVQPVGSPLSLECTVEGTSNPNLYWYRQAAGRGLQLLFYSVGIGQISSEVPQNLSASRPQDRQFILSSKKLLLSDSGFYLCAWSEFGSGGDEQFFGPGTRLTVL.

CDR3 sequence reads: CASSPTDRAGTGELFF. The CDR3 coding sequence is TGTGCCAGCAGCCCCACGGACAGGGCGGGGACCGGGGAGCTGTTTTTT. V is TRBV11-3 and J is TRBJ2-2; 8 bases line up with TRBD1. Germline lookup yields CDR1 SGHNT and CDR2 YENEEA. The CDR3 runs 16 residues. After removal of 5 bases from V and 5 bases from J, the junction contained 10 bases not matched to a gene.

This clone was counted a few times. The V gene is TRBV4-3, the J gene TRBJ1-2, with 7 bases that match TRBD1. The CDR3 is 16 amino acids. With 0 bases clipped from V and 3 bases from J, the junction kept 7 bases outside the gene matches. Looked up from germline, CDR1 is LGHNA and CDR2 is YSLEER. CDR3 loop: CASSQDLRGFDYGYTF. The CDR3 DNA sequence: TGCGCCAGCAGCCAAGATCTCAGGGGGTTCGACTATGGCTACACCTTC.

This chain connects TRBV10-3 to TRBJ2-6; 7 nucleotides align to TRBD1. Germline V lookup: CDR1 ENHRY, CDR2 SYGVKD. CDR3 length: 16 amino acids. The junction had 1 base not matched to a gene; V was cut back by 0 bases and J by 2 bases. The CDR3 DNA reads as TGTGCCATCAGTGAGTCAGGGGGCGCTGGGGCCAACGTCCTGACTTTC. Its translation is CAISESGGAGANVLTF.

The chain uses TRBV28 and TRBJ1-2, with unresolved D. Trimming removed 5 bases at V and 9 bases at J, with 13 bases between. Germline CDR1 MDHEN, CDR2 SYDVKM. The CDR3 length is 12 residues. The CDR3 nucleotides read TGTGCCAGCAGTCCCCGTTCCAGCAGCTACACCTTC. Translating it yields CASSPRSSSYTF.

This clone was counted a single time. The J gene is TRBJ2-7, the V gene TRBV28, with D perhaps TRBD2 (6 bases). Germline loops: CDR1 MDHEN, CDR2 SYDVKM. V gave up 4 bases and J gave up 7 bases, with 14 bases separating them. The CDR3 is 13 residues long. CDR3 region: CASSSEAGWEQYF. The CDR3 DNA sequence: TGTGCCAGCAGTTCCGAGGCGGGGTGGGAGCAGTACTTC.

This rearrangement joins TRBV28 to TRBJ1-2; 9 bases agree with TRBD1. The CDR3 covers 15 residues. CDR1 and CDR2 from the germline V gene are MDHEN and SYDVKM. The V gene end was trimmed by 7 bases and the J gene end by 5 bases; junction bases not matched to a gene: 11. CDR3 residues: CASTPGGTGSYGYTF. In nucleotides, the CDR3 is TGTGCCAGCACCCCGGGTGGGACAGGGTCTTATGGCTACACCTTC.

CDR3 bases: TGTGCCAGCACCCTGGGGGGGGCGGGTCAGCCCCAGCATTTT. Translating gives CASTLGGAGQPQHF. This chain uses TRBV12-1 with TRBJ1-5. TRBV12-1 counts as a pseudogene. The CDR3 has 14 amino acids.

The J gene is TRBJ1-3, the V gene TRBV7-2; D perhaps matches TRBD1 (5 bases). The ends were cut back, 5 bases at V and 4 bases at J, with 12 bases in the middle. The germline V gene has CDR1 SGHTA and CDR2 FQGNSA. The length of the CDR3 is 14 residues. The DNA for the CDR3 is TGTGCCAGCAGCCCGGCGCGGGGCGGAAACACCATATATTTT. This codes for CASSPARGGNTIYF.

The rearrangement uses TRBV6-1 and TRBJ2-7; no reliable D call. CDR3 length equals 13 residues. CDR1 is MNHNS, CDR2 SASEGT, per germline. The ends were cut back, 4 bases at V and 3 bases at J, with 10 bases in the middle. In nucleotides, the CDR3 is TGTGCCAGCAGTGGCCGGGCCAACTACGAGCAGTACTTC. Encoded protein: CASSGRANYEQYF.